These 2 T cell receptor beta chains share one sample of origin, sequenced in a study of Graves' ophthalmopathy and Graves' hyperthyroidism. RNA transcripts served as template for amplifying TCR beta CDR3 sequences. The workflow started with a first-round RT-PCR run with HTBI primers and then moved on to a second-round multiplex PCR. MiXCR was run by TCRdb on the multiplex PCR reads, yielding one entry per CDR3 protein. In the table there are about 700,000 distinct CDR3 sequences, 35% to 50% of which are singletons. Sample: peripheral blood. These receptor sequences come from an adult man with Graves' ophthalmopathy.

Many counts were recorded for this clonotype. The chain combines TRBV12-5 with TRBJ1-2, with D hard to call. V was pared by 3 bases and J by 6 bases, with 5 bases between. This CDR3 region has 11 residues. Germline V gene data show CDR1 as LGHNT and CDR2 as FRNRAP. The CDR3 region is CASGFRDGYTF. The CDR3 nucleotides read TGTGCTAGTGGTTTTCGAGATGGCTACACCTTC.

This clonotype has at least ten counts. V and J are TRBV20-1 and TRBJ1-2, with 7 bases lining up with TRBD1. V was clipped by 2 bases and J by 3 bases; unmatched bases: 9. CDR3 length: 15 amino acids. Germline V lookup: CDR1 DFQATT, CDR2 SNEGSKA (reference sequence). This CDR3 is CSARPDRAPDYGYTF. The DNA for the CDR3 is TGCAGTGCTAGACCTGACAGGGCTCCTGACTATGGCTACACCTTC.